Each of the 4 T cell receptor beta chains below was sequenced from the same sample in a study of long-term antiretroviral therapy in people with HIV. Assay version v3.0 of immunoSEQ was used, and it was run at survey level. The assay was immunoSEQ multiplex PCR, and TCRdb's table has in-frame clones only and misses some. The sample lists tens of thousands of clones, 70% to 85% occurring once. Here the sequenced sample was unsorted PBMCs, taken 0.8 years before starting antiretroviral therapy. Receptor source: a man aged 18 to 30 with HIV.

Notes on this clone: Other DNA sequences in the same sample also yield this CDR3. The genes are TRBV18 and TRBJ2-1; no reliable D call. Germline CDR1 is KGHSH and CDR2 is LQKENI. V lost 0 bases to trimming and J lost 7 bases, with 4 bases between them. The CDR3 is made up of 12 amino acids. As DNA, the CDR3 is TGTGCCAGCTCACCACCTCTTAATGAGCAGTTCTTC. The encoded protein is CASSPPLNEQFF.

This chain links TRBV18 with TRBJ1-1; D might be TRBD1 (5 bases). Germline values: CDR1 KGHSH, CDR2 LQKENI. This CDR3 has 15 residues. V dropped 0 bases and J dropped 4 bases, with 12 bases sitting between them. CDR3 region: CASSPPWQGGTEAFF. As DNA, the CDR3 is TGTGCCAGCTCACCACCCTGGCAGGGCGGCACTGAAGCTTTCTTT.

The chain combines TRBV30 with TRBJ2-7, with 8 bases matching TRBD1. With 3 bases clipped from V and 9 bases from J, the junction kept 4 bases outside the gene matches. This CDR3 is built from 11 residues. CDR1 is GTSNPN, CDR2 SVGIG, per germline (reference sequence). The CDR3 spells CAWSTGTGQYF. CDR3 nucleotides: TGTGCCTGGAGCACCGGGACAGGGCAGTACTTC.

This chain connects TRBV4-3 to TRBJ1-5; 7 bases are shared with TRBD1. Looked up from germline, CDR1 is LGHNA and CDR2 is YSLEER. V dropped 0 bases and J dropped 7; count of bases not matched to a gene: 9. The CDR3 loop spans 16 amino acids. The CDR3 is CASSQDFEGAGQPQHF. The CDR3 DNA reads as TGCGCCAGCAGCCAAGATTTTGAGGGGGCAGGACAGCCCCAGCATTTT.